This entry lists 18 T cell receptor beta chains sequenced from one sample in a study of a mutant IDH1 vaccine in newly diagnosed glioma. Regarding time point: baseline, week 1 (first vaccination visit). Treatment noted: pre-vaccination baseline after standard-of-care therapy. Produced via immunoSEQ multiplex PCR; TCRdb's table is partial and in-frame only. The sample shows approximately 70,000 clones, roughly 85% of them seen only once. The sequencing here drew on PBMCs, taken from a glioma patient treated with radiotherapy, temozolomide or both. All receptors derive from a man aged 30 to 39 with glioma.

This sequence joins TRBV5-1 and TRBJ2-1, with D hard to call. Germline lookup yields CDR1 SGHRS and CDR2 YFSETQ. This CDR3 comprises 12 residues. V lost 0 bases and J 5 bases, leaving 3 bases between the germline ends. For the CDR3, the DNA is TGCGCCAGCAGCTTGGAAAACAATGAGCAGTTCTTC. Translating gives CASSLENNEQFF.

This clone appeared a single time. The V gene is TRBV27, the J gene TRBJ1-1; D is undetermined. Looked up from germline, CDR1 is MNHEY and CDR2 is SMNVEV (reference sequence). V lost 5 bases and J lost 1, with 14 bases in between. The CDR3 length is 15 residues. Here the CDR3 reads CASSLLPSTNTEAFF. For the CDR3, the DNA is TGTGCCAGCAGTCTCCTACCCTCGACGAACACTGAAGCTTTCTTT.

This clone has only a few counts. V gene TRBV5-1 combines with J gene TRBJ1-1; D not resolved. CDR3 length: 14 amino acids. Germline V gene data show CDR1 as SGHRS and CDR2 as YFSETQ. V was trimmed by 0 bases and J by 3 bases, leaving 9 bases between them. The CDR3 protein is CASSLGQVDTEAFF. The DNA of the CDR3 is TGCGCCAGCAGCTTGGGGCAGGTTGACACTGAAGCTTTCTTT.

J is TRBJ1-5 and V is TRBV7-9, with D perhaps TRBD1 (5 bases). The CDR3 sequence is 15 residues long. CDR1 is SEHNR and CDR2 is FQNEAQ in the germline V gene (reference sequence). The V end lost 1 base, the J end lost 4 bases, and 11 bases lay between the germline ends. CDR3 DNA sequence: TGTGCCAGCAGCTTAGGACGGGGGGAGAATCAGCCCCAGCATTTT. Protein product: CASSLGRGENQPQHF.

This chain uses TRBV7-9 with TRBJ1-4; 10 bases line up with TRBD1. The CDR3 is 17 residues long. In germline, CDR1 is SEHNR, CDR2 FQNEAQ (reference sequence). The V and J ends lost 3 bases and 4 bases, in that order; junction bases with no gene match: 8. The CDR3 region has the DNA TGTGCCAGCAGCTTTTCGGACAGGGGGGCCTATAATGAAAAACTGTTTTTT. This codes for CASSFSDRGAYNEKLFF. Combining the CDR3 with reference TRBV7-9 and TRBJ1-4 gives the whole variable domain DTGVSQNPRHKITKRGQNVTFRCDPISEHNRLYWYRQTLGQGPEFLTYFQNEAQLEKSRLLSDRFSAERPKGSFSTLEIQRTEQGDSAMYLCASSFSDRGAYNEKLFFGSGTQLSVL.

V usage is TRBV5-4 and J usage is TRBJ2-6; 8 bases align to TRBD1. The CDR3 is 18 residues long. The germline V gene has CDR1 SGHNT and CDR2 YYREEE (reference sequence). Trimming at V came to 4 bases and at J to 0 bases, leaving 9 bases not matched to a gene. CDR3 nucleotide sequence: TGTGCCAGCAGCGGAGGGACAGGTCGCCCCTCTGGGGCCAACGTCCTGACTTTC. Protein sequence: CASSGGTGRPSGANVLTF.

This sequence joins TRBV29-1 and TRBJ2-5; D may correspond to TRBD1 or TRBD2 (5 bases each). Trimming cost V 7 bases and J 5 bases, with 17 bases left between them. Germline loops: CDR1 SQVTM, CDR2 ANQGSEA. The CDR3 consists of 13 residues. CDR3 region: CSARDRNRETQYF. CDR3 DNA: TGCAGCGCCCGGGACCGCAACCGGGAGACCCAGTACTTC.

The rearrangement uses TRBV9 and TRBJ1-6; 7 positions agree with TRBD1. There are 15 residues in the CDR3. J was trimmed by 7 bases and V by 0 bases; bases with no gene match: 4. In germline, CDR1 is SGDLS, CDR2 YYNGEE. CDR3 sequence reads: CASSVAPGGNSPLHF. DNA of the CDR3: TGTGCCAGCAGCGTAGCTCCAGGGGGGAATTCACCCCTCCACTTT.

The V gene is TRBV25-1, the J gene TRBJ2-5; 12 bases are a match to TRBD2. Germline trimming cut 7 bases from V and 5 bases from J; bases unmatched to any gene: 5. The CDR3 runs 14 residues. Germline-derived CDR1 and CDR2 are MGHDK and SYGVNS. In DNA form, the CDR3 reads TGTGCCAGCACCCTAGCGGGGGGGCCCGAGACCCAGTACTTC. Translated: CASTLAGGPETQYF. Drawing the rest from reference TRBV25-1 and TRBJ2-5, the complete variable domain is EADIYQTPRYLVIGTGKKITLECSQTMGHDKMYWYQQDPGMELHLIHYSYGVNSTEKGDLSSESTVSRIRTEHFPLTLESARPSHTSQYLCASTLAGGPETQYFGPGTRLLVL.

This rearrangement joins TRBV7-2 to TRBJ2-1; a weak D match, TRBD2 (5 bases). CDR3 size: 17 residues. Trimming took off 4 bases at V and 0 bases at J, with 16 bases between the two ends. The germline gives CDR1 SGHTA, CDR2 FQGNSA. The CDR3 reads CASSSRRTASSYNEQFF. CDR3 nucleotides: TGTGCCAGCAGCTCCCGGAGGACCGCGAGCTCCTACAATGAGCAGTTCTTC.

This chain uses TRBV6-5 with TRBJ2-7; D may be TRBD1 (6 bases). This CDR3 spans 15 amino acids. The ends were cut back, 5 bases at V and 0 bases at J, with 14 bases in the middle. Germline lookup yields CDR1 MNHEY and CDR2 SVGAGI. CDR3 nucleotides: TGTGCCAGCAGTCCAGGGGTCTTAAGCTCCTACGAGCAGTACTTC. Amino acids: CASSPGVLSSYEQYF.

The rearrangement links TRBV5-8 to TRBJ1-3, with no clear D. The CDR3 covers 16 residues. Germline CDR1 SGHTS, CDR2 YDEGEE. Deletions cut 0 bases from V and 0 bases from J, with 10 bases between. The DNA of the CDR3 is TGTGCCAGCAGCTTGGAAAGCAGTTACTCTGGAAACACCATATATTTT. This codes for CASSLESSYSGNTIYF.

The CDR3 nucleotides are TGCGCCAGCAGGGGGACGGACTTGAACACCGGGGAGCTGTTTTTT. This translates into CASRGTDLNTGELFF. The rearrangement uses TRBV4-1 and TRBJ2-2; possibly TRBD1 or TRBD2 for D (5 bases each). There are 15 residues in the CDR3. V lost 6 bases to trimming and J lost 1 base, with 12 bases between them. Germline V CDR1 and CDR2: MGHRA, YSYEKL.

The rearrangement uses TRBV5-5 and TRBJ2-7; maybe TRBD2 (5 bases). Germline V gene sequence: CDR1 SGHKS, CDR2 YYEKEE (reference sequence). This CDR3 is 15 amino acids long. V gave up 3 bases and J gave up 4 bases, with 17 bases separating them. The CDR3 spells CASSSVGGRIYEQYF. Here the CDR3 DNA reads TGTGCCAGCAGCTCCGTAGGCGGGCGGATATACGAGCAGTACTTC.

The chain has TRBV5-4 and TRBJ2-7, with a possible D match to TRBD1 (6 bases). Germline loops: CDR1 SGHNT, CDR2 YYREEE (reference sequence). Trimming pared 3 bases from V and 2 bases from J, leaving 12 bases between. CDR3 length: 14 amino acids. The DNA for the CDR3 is TGTGCCAGCAGCTCCTCAGGGGCTACCTACGAGCAGTACTTC. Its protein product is CASSSSGATYEQYF.

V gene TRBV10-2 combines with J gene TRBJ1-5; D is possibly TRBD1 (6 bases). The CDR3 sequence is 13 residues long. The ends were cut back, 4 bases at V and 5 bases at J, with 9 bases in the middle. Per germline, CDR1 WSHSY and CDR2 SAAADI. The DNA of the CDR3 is TGCGCCAGCAGTGGAACAGGGTATCAGCCCCAGCATTTT. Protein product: CASSGTGYQPQHF.

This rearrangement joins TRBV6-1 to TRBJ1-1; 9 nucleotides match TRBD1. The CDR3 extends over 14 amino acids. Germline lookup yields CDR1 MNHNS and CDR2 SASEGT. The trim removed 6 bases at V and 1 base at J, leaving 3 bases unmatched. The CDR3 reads CASSLDRGNTEAFF. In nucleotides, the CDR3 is TGTGCCAGCAGCTTGGACAGGGGGAACACTGAAGCTTTCTTT.

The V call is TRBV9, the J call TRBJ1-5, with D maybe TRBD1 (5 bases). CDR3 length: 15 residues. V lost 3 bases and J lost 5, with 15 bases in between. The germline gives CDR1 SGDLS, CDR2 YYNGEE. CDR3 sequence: CASSAEADRHQPQHF. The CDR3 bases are TGTGCCAGCAGCGCCGAAGCCGACAGACATCAGCCCCAGCATTTT.